The 12 T cell receptor beta chains reported below all come from one sample, sequenced in a study of cytomegalovirus exposure and HLA in healthy donors. The PCR made use of 60 Vbeta and 13 Jbeta primers. Method: immunoSEQ multiplex PCR; TCRdb's copy keeps in-frame clones and lacks some. This sample lists some 89,000 clones; its ten largest clones have 3% to 3.5%. Material: PBMCs. The source is a woman aged 25 to 39 in good health and CMV-seronegative.

The CDR3 bases are TGTGCCAGCAGCCCACGGTACAGGGGTCCCCGGGAGTTCTTC. It is translated as CASSPRYRGPREFF. The chain links TRBV7-3 to TRBJ2-1; TRBD1 matches at 7 bases. This CDR3 has 14 residues. The J segment lost 14 bases and the V segment lost 5 bases, leaving 15 bases of the junction unmatched. In germline, CDR1 is SGHTA, CDR2 FQGTGA.

J is TRBJ1-2 and V is TRBV5-1; 8 bases match TRBD1. V was clipped by 0 bases and J by 8 bases; unmatched bases: 6. The CDR3 contains 14 residues. Looked up from germline, CDR1 is SGHRS and CDR2 is YFSETQ. The DNA of the CDR3 is TGCGCCAGCAGCTTGGTGACAGGGGCAGAAGGCTACACCTTC. Encoded protein: CASSLVTGAEGYTF.

Points on this clone: At one boundary the junction diverges from the germline segment, which might be a read error. V and J are TRBV30 and TRBJ2-7; no clear D. CDR3 length: 11 amino acids. Germline-derived CDR1 and CDR2 are GTSNPN and SVGIG (reference sequence). CDR3 bases: TGTGCCTGGAGTGACTCCCACGAGCAGTACTTC. It codes for CAWSDSHEQYF.

This rearrangement joins TRBV6-6 to TRBJ2-5; TRBD2 aligns across 8 bases. Germline values: CDR1 MNHNY, CDR2 SVGAGI (reference sequence). The CDR3 is 14 residues long. V shed 3 bases, J shed 5 bases, and the junction held 5 bases outside the gene matches. The CDR3 nucleotides read TGTGCCAGCAGTTATGGGGGACTAGGGGAGACCCAGTACTTC. It translates to CASSYGGLGETQYF.

The CDR3 region is CASGPRTSETGELFF. In DNA form, the CDR3 reads TGTGCCAGCGGCCCCCGGACTAGCGAGACCGGGGAGCTGTTTTTT. The chain joins TRBV11-3 to TRBJ2-2; 9 bases are a match to TRBD2. Per germline, CDR1 SGHNT and CDR2 YENEEA. After removal of 8 bases from V and 5 bases from J, the junction contained 9 bases not matched to a gene. The CDR3 consists of 15 residues.

This sequence joins TRBV7-3 and TRBJ2-1, with 8 bases fitting TRBD2. This CDR3 is built from 17 residues. CDR1 and CDR2 (germline): SGHTA, FQGTGA. Trimming at V came to 2 bases and at J to 9 bases, leaving 15 bases not matched to a gene. Here the CDR3 reads CASSLLPRVAGLLEQFF. The CDR3 DNA reads as TGTGCCAGCAGCTTACTACCCCGGGTAGCGGGACTTCTTGAGCAGTTCTTC. The full variable domain, its missing parts supplied by reference TRBV7-3 and TRBJ2-1, is GAGVSQTPSNKVTEKGKYVELRCDPISGHTALYWYRQSLGQGPEFLIYFQGTGAADDSGLPNDRFFAVRPEGSVSTLKIQRTERGDSAVYLCASSLLPRVAGLLEQFFGPGTRLTVL.

The CDR3 loop is CSASEYEQFF. CDR3 coding DNA: TGCAGTGCTAGTGAGTATGAGCAGTTCTTC. The chain recombines TRBV20-1 with TRBJ2-1; D gene ambiguous. V dropped 3 bases and J dropped 8 bases, with 5 bases sitting between them. CDR3 length: 10 amino acids. Germline V gives CDR1 DFQATT, CDR2 SNEGSKA (reference sequence).

The genes are TRBV5-6 and TRBJ2-7; 11 bases are a match to TRBD2. This CDR3 contains 17 residues. Germline assignment: CDR1 SGHDT and CDR2 YYEEEE. V gave up 4 bases and J gave up 4 bases; unmatched junction bases: 13. The CDR3 sequence: CASSPLGLADYLYEQYF. The CDR3 DNA follows: TGTGCCAGCAGCCCCTTGGGACTAGCGGACTACCTATACGAGCAGTACTTC.

This chain links TRBV6-6 with TRBJ2-1, with 7 bases matching TRBD1. With V trimmed by 5 bases and J by 0 bases, 4 bases remained unmatched. Germline CDR1 and CDR2: MNHNY and SVGAGI (reference sequence). The CDR3 has 15 amino acids. CDR3 loop: CASSQGTASYNEQFF. The CDR3 coding sequence is TGTGCCAGCAGTCAGGGGACAGCCTCCTACAATGAGCAGTTCTTC.

The CDR3 reads CASTRLAGPYEQYF. The DNA of the CDR3 is TGTGCCAGCACCCGACTAGCGGGACCCTACGAGCAGTACTTC. The V gene is TRBV27, the J gene TRBJ2-5; TRBD2 matches at 11 bases. The assigned J gene may be wrong: the sequence end matches TRBJ2-7 better. CDR3 size: 14 residues. Germline values: CDR1 MNHEY, CDR2 SMNVEV (reference sequence).

The gene calls are TRBV10-3 and TRBJ2-7, with 7 bases that match TRBD1. Germline V CDR1 and CDR2: ENHRY, SYGVKD. This CDR3 comprises 16 residues. V lost 0 bases, J lost 2 bases, and 7 bases stayed unmatched. The CDR3 nucleotides are TGTGCCATCAGTGAGTCAAGAGGGGGCGAAGCCTACGAGCAGTACTTC. Residues: CAISESRGGEAYEQYF.

V is TRBV12-5 and J is TRBJ1-1; 9 nucleotides line up with TRBD1. The CDR3 extends over 17 amino acids. Germline V CDR1 and CDR2: LGHNT, FRNRAP. The ends lost 0 bases at V and 5 bases at J; junction bases unmatched: 10. CDR3 in amino acids: CASGLVHRGTGQTEAFF. CDR3 bases: TGTGCTAGTGGTTTGGTACACCGAGGGACAGGGCAAACTGAAGCTTTCTTT.